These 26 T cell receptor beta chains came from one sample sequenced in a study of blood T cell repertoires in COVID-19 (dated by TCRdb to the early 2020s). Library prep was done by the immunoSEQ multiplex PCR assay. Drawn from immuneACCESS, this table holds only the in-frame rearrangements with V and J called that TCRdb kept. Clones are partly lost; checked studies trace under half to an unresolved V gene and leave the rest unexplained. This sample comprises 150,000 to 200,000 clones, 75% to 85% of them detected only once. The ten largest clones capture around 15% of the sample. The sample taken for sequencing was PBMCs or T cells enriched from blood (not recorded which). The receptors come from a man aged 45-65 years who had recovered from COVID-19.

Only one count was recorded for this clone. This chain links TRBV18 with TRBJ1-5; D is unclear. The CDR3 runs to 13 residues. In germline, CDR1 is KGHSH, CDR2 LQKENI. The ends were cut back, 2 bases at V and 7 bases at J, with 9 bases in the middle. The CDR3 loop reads CASSPARRQPQHF. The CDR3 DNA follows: TGTGCCAGCTCACCAGCGCGAAGACAGCCCCAGCATTTT.

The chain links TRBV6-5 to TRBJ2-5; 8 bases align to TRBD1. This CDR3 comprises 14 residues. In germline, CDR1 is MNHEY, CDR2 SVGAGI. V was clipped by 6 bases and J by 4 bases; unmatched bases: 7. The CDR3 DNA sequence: TGTGCCAGCAGGGGTCCGGGACAGGTAGAGACCCAGTACTTC. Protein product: CASRGPGQVETQYF.

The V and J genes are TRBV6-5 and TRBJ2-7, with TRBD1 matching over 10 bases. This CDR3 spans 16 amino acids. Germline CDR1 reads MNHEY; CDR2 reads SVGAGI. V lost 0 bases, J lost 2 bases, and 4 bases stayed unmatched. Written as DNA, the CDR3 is TGTGCCAGCAGTTACTCCAAGGGGACAGGGGCCTACGAGCAGTACTTC. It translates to CASSYSKGTGAYEQYF.

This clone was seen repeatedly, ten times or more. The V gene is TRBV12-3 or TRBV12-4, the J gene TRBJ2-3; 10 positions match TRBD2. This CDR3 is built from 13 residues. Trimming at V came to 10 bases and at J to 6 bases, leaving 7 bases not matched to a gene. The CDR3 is CATRTSGLDTQYF. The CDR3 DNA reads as TGTGCCACCCGGACTAGCGGTCTTGATACGCAGTATTTT.

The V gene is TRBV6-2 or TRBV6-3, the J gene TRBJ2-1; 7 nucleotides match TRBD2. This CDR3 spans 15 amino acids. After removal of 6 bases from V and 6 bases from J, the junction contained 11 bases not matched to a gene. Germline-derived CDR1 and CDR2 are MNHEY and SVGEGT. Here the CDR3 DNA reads TGTGCCAGCAGCTTCCTACGGGGGGTCTCCAATGAGCAGTTCTTC. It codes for CASSFLRGVSNEQFF.

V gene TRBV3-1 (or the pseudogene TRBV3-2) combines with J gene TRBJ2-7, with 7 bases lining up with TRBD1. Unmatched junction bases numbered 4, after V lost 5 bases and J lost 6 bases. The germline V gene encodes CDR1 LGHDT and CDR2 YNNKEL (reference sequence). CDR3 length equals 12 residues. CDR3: CASSSQGSEQYF. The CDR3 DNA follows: TGTGCCAGCAGCTCACAGGGGTCCGAGCAGTACTTC.

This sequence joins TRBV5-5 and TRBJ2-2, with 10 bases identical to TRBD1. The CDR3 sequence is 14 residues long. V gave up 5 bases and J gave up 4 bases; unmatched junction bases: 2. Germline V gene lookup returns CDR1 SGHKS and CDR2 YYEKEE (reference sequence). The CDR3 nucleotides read TGTGCCAGCAGTTGGACAGGGGGCACCGGGGAGCTGTTTTTT. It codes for CASSWTGGTGELFF.

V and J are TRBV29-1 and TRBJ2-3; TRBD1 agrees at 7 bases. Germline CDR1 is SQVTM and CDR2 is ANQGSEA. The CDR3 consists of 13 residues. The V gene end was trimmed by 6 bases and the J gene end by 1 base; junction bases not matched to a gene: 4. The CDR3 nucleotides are TGCAGCGTGCCCACAGGGGGCACAGATACGCAGTATTTT. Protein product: CSVPTGGTDTQYF.

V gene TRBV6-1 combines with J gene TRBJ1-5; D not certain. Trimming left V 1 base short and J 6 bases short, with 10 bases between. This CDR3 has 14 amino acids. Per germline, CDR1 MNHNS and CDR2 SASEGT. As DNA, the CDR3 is TGTGCCAGCAGTGAAGTGGAGAGCTCTCAGCCCCAGCATTTT. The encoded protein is CASSEVESSQPQHF.

CDR3: CSVSQGSNQPQHF. The CDR3 nucleotides read TGCAGCGTTTCACAGGGGAGCAATCAGCCCCAGCATTTT. This chain connects TRBV29-1 to TRBJ1-5; the match to TRBD1 covers 7 bases. The CDR3 is made up of 13 amino acids. J gave up 1 base and V 5 bases, and 2 bases lay outside the gene matches. Germline lookup yields CDR1 SQVTM and CDR2 ANQGSEA.

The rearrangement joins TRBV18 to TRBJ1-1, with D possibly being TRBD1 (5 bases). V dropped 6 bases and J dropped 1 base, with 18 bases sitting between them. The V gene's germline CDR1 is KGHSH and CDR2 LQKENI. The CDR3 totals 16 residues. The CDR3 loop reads CASSRNRNQGNTEAFF. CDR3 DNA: TGTGCCAGCTCCCGAAACAGAAATCAGGGGAACACTGAAGCTTTCTTT.

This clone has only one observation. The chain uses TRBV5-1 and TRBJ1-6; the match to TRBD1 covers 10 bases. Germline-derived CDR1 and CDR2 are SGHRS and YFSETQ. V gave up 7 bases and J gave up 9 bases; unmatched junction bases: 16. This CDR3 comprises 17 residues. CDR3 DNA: TGCGCCAGCGGTTCCGGGACAGGGGAAGTTGCGAGTTCACCCCTCCACTTT. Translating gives CASGSGTGEVASSPLHF.

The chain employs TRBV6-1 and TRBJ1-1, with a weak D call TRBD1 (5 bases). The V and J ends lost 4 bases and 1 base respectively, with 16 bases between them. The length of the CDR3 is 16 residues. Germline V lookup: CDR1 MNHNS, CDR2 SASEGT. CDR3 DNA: TGTGCCAGCAGTGCTTTCCCCCAGGGCTCGAACACTGAAGCTTTCTTT. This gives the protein CASSAFPQGSNTEAFF.

The chain's CDR3 is CASSVFAETTDTQYF. In nucleotides, the CDR3 is TGTGCCAGCAGTGTCTTCGCGGAAACCACAGATACGCAGTATTTT. The rearrangement joins TRBV2 to TRBJ2-3; no clear D. CDR3 length: 15 amino acids. V shed 4 bases and J shed 2 bases, with 13 bases lying between them. Germline loops: CDR1 SNHLY, CDR2 FYNNEI.

CDR3 sequence (DNA): TGTGCCATCAGTGCGGCGGGGGCACACGAGCAGTACTTC. Protein: CAISAAGAHEQYF. This sequence joins TRBV10-3 and TRBJ2-7; D is perhaps TRBD2 (7 bases). From germline, CDR1 is ENHRY and CDR2 SYGVKD. V lost 4 bases and J 5 bases, leaving 12 bases between the germline ends. This CDR3 spans 13 amino acids.

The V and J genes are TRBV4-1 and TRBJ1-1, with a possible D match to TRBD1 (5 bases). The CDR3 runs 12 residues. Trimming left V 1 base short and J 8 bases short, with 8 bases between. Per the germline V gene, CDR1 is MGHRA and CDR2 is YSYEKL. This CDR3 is CASSQGAGEAFF. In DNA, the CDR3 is TGCGCCAGCAGCCAAGGAGCAGGGGAAGCTTTCTTT.

CDR3 nucleotides: TGTGCCAGCAGCGTCGGACTAGCGGGGGCTAAAGAGACCCAGTACTTC. This translates into CASSVGLAGAKETQYF. The chain employs TRBV9 and TRBJ2-5; 13 positions match TRBD2. V lost 2 bases and J lost 3; bases outside the gene matches: 4. This CDR3 is 16 amino acids long. Germline assignment: CDR1 SGDLS and CDR2 YYNGEE.

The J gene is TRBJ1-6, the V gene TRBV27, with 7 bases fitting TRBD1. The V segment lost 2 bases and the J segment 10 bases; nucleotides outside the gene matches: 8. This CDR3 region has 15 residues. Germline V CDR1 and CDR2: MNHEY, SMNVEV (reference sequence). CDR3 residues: CASSLLRTGQSPLHF. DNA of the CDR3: TGTGCCAGCAGTTTACTCAGGACAGGCCAGTCACCCCTCCACTTT.

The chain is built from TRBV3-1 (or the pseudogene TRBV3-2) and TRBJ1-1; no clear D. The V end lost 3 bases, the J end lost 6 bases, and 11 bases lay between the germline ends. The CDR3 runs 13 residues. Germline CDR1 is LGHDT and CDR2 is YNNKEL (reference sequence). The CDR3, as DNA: TGTGCCAGCAGCCATCTAGGTGAGCCTGAAGCTTTCTTT. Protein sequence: CASSHLGEPEAFF.

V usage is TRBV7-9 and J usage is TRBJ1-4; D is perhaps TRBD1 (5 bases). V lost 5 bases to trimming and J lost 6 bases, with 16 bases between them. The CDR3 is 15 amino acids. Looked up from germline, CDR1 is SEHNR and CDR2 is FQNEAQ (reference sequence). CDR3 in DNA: TGTGCCAGCAGCGGAGGGGTCGGGGCCCATGAAAAACTGTTTTTT. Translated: CASSGGVGAHEKLFF.

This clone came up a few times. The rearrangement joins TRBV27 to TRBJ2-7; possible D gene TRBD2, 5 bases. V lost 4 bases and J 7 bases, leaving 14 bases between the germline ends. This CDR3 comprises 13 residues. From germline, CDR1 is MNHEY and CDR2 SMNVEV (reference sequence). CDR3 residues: CASSSYGVYEQYF. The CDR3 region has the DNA TGTGCCAGCAGTTCCTACGGGGTGTATGAGCAGTACTTC.

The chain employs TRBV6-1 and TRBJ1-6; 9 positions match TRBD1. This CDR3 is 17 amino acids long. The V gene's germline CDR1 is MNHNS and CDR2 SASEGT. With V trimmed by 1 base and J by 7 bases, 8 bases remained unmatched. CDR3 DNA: TGTGCCAGCAGTGAAGTTGGGACAGGGTTCGGCAATTCACCCCTCCACTTT. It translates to CASSEVGTGFGNSPLHF.

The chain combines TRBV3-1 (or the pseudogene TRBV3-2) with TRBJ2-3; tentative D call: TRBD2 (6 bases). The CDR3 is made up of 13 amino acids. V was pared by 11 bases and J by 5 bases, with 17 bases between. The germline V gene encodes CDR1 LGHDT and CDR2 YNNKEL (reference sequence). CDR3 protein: CARPREAGDTQYF. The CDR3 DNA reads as TGTGCCCGACCCCGCGAAGCGGGAGATACGCAGTATTTT.

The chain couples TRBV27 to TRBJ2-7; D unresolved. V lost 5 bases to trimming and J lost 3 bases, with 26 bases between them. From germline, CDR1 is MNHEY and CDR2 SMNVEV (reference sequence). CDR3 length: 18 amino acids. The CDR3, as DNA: TGTGCCAGCAGTATCCCGGGTCCCGCTTCCCTTTCTTACTACGAGCAGTACTTC. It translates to CASSIPGPASLSYYEQYF.

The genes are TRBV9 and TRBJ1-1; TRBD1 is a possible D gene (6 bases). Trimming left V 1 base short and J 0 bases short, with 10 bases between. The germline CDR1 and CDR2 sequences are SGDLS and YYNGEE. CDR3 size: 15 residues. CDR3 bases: TGTGCCAGCAGCGTACAGGGGCGGATGAACACTGAAGCTTTCTTT. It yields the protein CASSVQGRMNTEAFF.

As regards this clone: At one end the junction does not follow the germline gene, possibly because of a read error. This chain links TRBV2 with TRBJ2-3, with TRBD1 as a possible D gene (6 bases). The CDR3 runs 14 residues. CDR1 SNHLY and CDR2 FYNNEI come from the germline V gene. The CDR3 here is CASRSTGPTNTQYF. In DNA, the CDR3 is TGTGCCAGCAGATCGACAGGCCCCACAAATACGCAGTATTTT.